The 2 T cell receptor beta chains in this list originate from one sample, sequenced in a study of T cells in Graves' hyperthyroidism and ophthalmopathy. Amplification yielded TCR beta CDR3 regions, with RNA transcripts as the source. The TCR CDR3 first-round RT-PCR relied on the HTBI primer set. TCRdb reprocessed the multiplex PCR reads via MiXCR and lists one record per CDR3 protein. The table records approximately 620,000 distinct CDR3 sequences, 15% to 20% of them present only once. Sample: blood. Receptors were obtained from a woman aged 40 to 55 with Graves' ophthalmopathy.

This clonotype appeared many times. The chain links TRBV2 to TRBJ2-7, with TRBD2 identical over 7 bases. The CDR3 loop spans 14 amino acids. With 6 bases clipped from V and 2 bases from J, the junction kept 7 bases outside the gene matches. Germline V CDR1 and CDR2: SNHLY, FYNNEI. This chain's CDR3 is CASRGGTKPYEQYF. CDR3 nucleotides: TGTGCCAGCAGGGGGGGGACTAAGCCCTACGAGCAGTACTTC.

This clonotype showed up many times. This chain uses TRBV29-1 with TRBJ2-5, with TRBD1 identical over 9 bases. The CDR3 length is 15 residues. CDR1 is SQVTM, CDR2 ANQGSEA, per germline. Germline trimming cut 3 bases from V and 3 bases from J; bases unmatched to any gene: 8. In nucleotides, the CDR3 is TGCAGCGTTGAGTCCGGGACAGGGTCAAAAGAGACCCAGTACTTC. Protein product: CSVESGTGSKETQYF.